The 23 T cell receptor beta chains presented below share a single source sample, sequenced in a study of shared clonotypes between healthy human individuals. Here immunoSEQ multiplex PCR was the method, and the copy in TCRdb shows in-frame clones only, minus some. The sample records around 440,000 clones, roughly 80% being singletons. Material for sequencing was PBMCs. Receptor source: a woman aged 35 to 49 in good health. Some clones in this sample may be carry-over from other donors' samples.

The gene calls are TRBV7-8 and TRBJ2-7; D gene uncertain. The CDR3 is 11 residues long. CDR1 and CDR2 from the germline V gene are SGHVS and FQNEAQ. V lost 5 bases and J lost 2, with 4 bases in between. CDR3 loop: CASSETYEQYF. CDR3 sequence (DNA): TGTGCCAGCAGCGAAACCTACGAGCAGTACTTC.

The rearrangement joins TRBV7-2 to TRBJ1-2; no clear D gene. Per the germline V gene, CDR1 is SGHTA and CDR2 is FQGNSA. Deletions cut 0 bases from V and 4 bases from J, with 18 bases between. The CDR3 length is 17 residues. CDR3: CASSLATGKGGLYGYTF. In DNA form, the CDR3 reads TGTGCCAGCAGCTTAGCCACGGGCAAGGGAGGCCTCTATGGCTACACCTTC. The full variable domain, its missing parts supplied by reference TRBV7-2 and TRBJ1-2, is GAGVSQSPSNKVTEKGKDVELRCDPISGHTALYWYRQSLGQGLEFLIYFQGNSAPDKSGLPSDRFSAERTGGSVSTLTIQRTQQEDSAVYLCASSLATGKGGLYGYTFGSGTRLTVV.

As regards this clone: This sample also contains other DNA sequences that code for the same CDR3. V gene TRBV18 combines with J gene TRBJ2-7, with D possibly called TRBD1 or TRBD2 (5 bases each). The CDR3 has 11 amino acids. The germline V gene has CDR1 KGHSH and CDR2 LQKENI. Trimming stripped 3 bases from V and 5 bases from J, with 5 bases between. The CDR3 loop reads CASSPGDEQYF. For the CDR3, the DNA is TGTGCCAGCTCACCGGGGGACGAGCAGTACTTC.

The J gene is TRBJ2-5, the V gene TRBV19; no clear D gene. The CDR3 is made up of 14 amino acids. Germline CDR1 LNHDA, CDR2 SQIVND (reference sequence). With 4 bases removed from V and 1 base from J, the gap between germline ends came to 10 bases. The CDR3: CASSNPGLQETQYF. CDR3 nucleotide sequence: TGTGCCAGTAGTAACCCCGGGCTCCAAGAGACCCAGTACTTC.

The chain has TRBV6-5 and TRBJ2-1; a possible D gene is TRBD2 (6 bases). The V and J ends lost 5 bases and 9 bases respectively, with 20 bases between them. Per germline, CDR1 MNHEY and CDR2 SVGAGI. The CDR3 length is 15 residues. The CDR3 region is CASSRRRRAMGEQFF. The CDR3 DNA reads as TGTGCCAGCAGTCGCCGGAGGAGGGCCATGGGTGAGCAGTTCTTC.

This sequence joins TRBV29-1 and TRBJ1-1; 7 positions agree with TRBD1. V trimming: 6 bases; J trimming: 3 bases; junction bases outside the gene matches: 10. In germline, CDR1 is SQVTM, CDR2 ANQGSEA. This CDR3 is 14 amino acids long. This CDR3 reads CSVAYRGTDTEAFF. The CDR3 bases are TGCAGCGTGGCCTACAGGGGAACGGACACTGAAGCTTTCTTT.

The CDR3 bases are TGCGCCAGCAGCTCCAGGGGGTCGGTCTACGAGCAGTACTTC. Amino acids: CASSSRGSVYEQYF. This chain links TRBV5-1 with TRBJ2-7; TRBD1 matches 7 bases. The junction had 6 bases not matched to a gene; V was cut back by 3 bases and J by 3 bases. Per germline, CDR1 SGHRS and CDR2 YFSETQ. CDR3 size: 14 residues.

This clone came up many times. Different DNA sequences within this sample yield the same CDR3. This chain links TRBV28 with TRBJ1-5; D gene unclear. V was trimmed by 6 bases and J by 1 base, leaving 10 bases between them. The CDR3 covers 14 residues. Looked up from germline, CDR1 is MDHEN and CDR2 is SYDVKM. The CDR3 region is CASSLDPSNQPQHF. CDR3 nucleotides: TGTGCCAGCAGCCTCGATCCGAGCAATCAGCCCCAGCATTTT.

The chain is built from TRBV5-6 and TRBJ2-1; D is uncertain. The CDR3 is 12 amino acids. The V gene's germline CDR1 is SGHDT and CDR2 YYEEEE. Trimming stripped 4 bases from V and 4 bases from J, with 6 bases between. DNA of the CDR3: TGTGCCAGCAGCCCAGGTTACAATGAGCAGTTCTTC. Translating gives CASSPGYNEQFF.

V usage is TRBV5-4 and J usage is TRBJ2-3; tentative D call: TRBD2 (6 bases). The V gene's germline CDR1 is SGHNT and CDR2 YYREEE (reference sequence). The CDR3 totals 16 residues. Trimming pared 4 bases from V and 2 bases from J, leaving 17 bases between. CDR3 nucleotide sequence: TGTGCCAGCAGCCGTTACCGCACGGGAGACACAGATACGCAGTATTTT. It codes for CASSRYRTGDTDTQYF.

V is TRBV10-2 and J is TRBJ2-3; the D gene is possibly TRBD2 (6 bases). This CDR3 comprises 13 residues. The V and J ends lost 6 bases and 5 bases respectively, with 12 bases between them. Germline lookup yields CDR1 WSHSY and CDR2 SAAADI. The CDR3 region has the DNA TGCGCCAGCAGGACGATGGGGGGAGATACGCAGTATTTT. Translating it yields CASRTMGGDTQYF.

V gene TRBV30 combines with J gene TRBJ2-2, with D uncertain. Between the trimmed V and J ends, which lost 3 bases and 1 base, there was a span of 6 bases. The CDR3 contains 13 residues. In germline, CDR1 is GTSNPN, CDR2 SVGIG (reference sequence). The CDR3 is CAWSTMNTGELFF. The CDR3 DNA is TGTGCCTGGAGCACTATGAACACCGGGGAGCTGTTTTTT.

V gene TRBV28 combines with J gene TRBJ2-1; tentatively, D is TRBD2 (6 bases). V lost 6 bases to trimming and J lost 11 bases, with 14 bases between them. CDR1 MDHEN and CDR2 SYDVKM come from the germline V gene. The CDR3 covers 12 residues. CDR3 in amino acids: CASRIPLAKQFF. The CDR3 DNA reads TGTGCCAGCAGAATCCCTCTAGCGAAGCAGTTCTTC. The full variable domain, completed using reference TRBV28 and TRBJ2-1, is DVKVTQSSRYLVKRTGEKVFLECVQDMDHENMFWYRQDPGLGLRLIYFSYDVKMKEKGDIPEGYSVSREKKERFSLILESASTNQTSMYLCASRIPLAKQFFGPGTRLTVL.

This clone was seen ten or more times. This sequence joins TRBV18 and TRBJ2-7; TRBD1 agrees at 9 bases. This CDR3 contains 16 residues. Trimming took 4 bases from V and 4 from J; bases not matched to a gene: 11. Germline loops: CDR1 KGHSH, CDR2 LQKENI. CDR3 nucleotide sequence: TGTGCCAGCTCACTCGGGACAGGGAGGTTGGGATACGAGCAGTACTTC. Its protein product is CASSLGTGRLGYEQYF.

Of note for this clone: Since a far larger clone is one base different, this is likely a read error. V is TRBV4-3 and J is TRBJ2-5; tentatively, D is TRBD2 (6 bases). The J call may be wrong; the DNA end is better matched by TRBJ2-7. The CDR3 is made up of 16 amino acids. Germline V gives CDR1 LGHNA, CDR2 YSLEER. In nucleotides, the CDR3 is TGCGCCAGCAGCCAGGGATTATCGGGACTCCTGGCCGAGCAGTACTTC. Translation gives CASSQGLSGLLAEQYF.

V is TRBV6-5 and J is TRBJ2-7, with TRBD1 identical over 8 bases. Germline lookup yields CDR1 MNHEY and CDR2 SVGAGI. This CDR3 spans 13 amino acids. Trimming took 10 bases from V and 2 from J; bases not matched to a gene: 7. The CDR3 is CATSRDRTYEQYF. The DNA of the CDR3 is TGTGCCACCTCCCGGGACAGGACCTACGAGCAGTACTTC.

This rearrangement joins TRBV4-2 to TRBJ2-5; 7 bases are shared with TRBD2. Germline loops: CDR1 LGHNA, CDR2 YNFKEQ. The CDR3 has 16 residues. V was pared by 0 bases and J by 2 bases, with 6 bases of the junction left unmatched. In DNA form, the CDR3 reads TGTGCCAGCAGCCAAGATCTGGCGGGAGAGCAAGAGACCCAGTACTTC. Protein product: CASSQDLAGEQETQYF.

The chain recombines TRBV5-4 with TRBJ2-7; a weak D match, TRBD2 (6 bases). V lost 6 bases, J lost 0 bases, and 13 bases lay in between. Germline lookup yields CDR1 SGHNT and CDR2 YYREEE (reference sequence). This CDR3 has 14 amino acids. The CDR3: CASMPRLDSYEQYF. CDR3 bases: TGTGCCAGCATGCCCAGACTAGACTCCTACGAGCAGTACTTC. The full variable domain, its missing parts supplied by reference TRBV5-4 and TRBJ2-7, is ETGVTQSPTHLIKTRGQQVTLRCSSQSGHNTVSWYQQALGQGPQFIFQYYREEENGRGNFPPRFSGLQFPNYSSELNVNALELDDSALYLCASMPRLDSYEQYFGPGTRLTVT.

The sample holds one count of this clone. V gene TRBV9 combines with J gene TRBJ2-7; possible D gene TRBD2, 6 bases. Germline V gene sequence: CDR1 SGDLS, CDR2 YYNGEE. The V end lost 3 bases, the J end lost 1 base, and 17 bases lay between the germline ends. The CDR3 is made up of 16 amino acids. CDR3 sequence: CASSARRDEESYEQYF. The CDR3 DNA follows: TGTGCCAGCAGCGCCCGGCGGGATGAGGAATCCTACGAGCAGTACTTC.

This chain connects TRBV14 to TRBJ1-2, with D possibly TRBD1 on 6 matching bases. V shed 2 bases and J shed 4 bases, with 20 bases lying between them. The CDR3 has 17 amino acids. Germline lookup yields CDR1 SGHDN and CDR2 FVKESK. The CDR3 is CASSQFGGRGTTYGYTF. In DNA form, the CDR3 reads TGTGCCAGCAGCCAATTCGGGGGTAGGGGGACTACCTATGGCTACACCTTC.

For this clone: It differs at one base from a far larger clone, so likely a read error. V gene TRBV29-1 combines with J gene TRBJ1-1; D is unresolved. The germline gives CDR1 SQVTM, CDR2 ANQGSEA. This CDR3 is 13 amino acids long. Trimming pared 6 bases from V and 3 bases from J, leaving 14 bases between. The CDR3 region has the DNA TGCAGCGTGGACGGGCAATTGGACACTGAAGCTTTCTTT. Protein sequence: CSVDGQLDTEAFF.

V is TRBV27 and J is TRBJ2-3, with D tentatively TRBD2 (6 bases). Germline V CDR1 and CDR2: MNHEY, SMNVEV (reference sequence). This CDR3 has 15 amino acids. Deletions cut 0 bases from V and 2 bases from J, with 9 bases between. As DNA, the CDR3 is TGTGCCAGCAGTTTATCCGTAGCGGCCACAGATACGCAGTATTTT. Translation: CASSLSVAATDTQYF.

The gene calls are TRBV30 and TRBJ1-4; D not certain. CDR3 size: 14 residues. Germline CDR1 reads GTSNPN; CDR2 reads SVGIG (reference sequence). Trimming stripped 3 bases from V and 2 bases from J, with 10 bases between. For the CDR3, the DNA is TGTGCCTGGAGCTTAGATCGGACTAATGAAAAACTGTTTTTT. It yields the protein CAWSLDRTNEKLFF.